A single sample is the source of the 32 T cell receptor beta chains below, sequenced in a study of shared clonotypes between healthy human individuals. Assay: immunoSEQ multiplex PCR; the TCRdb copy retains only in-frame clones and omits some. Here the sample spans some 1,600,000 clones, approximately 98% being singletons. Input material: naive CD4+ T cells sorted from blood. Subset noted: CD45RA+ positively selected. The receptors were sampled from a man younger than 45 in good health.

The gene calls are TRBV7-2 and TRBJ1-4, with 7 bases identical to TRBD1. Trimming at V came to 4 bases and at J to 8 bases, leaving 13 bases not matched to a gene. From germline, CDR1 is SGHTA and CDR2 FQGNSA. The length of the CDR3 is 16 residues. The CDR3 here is CASSSPPGGAREKLFF. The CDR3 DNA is TGTGCCAGCAGCTCTCCACCAGGGGGAGCTCGGGAAAAACTGTTTTTT.

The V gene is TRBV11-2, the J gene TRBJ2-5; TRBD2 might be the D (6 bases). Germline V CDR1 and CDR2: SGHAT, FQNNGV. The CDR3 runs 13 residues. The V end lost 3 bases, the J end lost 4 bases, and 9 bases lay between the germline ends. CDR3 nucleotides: TGTGCCAGCAGCTTCGGGGGAGGAGAGACCCAGTACTTC. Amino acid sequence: CASSFGGGETQYF. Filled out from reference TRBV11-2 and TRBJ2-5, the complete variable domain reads EAGVAQSPRYKIIEKRQSVAFWCNPISGHATLYWYQQILGQGPKLLIQFQNNGVVDDSQLPKDRFSAERLKGVDSTLKIQPAKLEDSAVYLCASSFGGGETQYFGPGTRLLVL.

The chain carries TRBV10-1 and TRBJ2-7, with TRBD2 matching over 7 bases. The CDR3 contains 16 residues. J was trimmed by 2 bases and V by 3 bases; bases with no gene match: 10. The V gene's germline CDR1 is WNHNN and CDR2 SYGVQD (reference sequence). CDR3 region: CASSDGVRAGAYEQYF. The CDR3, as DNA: TGCGCCAGCAGTGACGGTGTCCGGGCGGGGGCCTACGAGCAGTACTTC.

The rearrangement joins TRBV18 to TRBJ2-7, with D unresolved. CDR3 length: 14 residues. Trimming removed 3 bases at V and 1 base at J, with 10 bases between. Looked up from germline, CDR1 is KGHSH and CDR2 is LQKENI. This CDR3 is CASSPVKPSYEQYF. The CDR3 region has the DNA TGTGCCAGCTCACCGGTGAAACCTTCCTACGAGCAGTACTTC. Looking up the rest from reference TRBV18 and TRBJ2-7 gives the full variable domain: NAGVMQNPRHLVRRRGQEARLRCSPMKGHSHVYWYRQLPEEGLKFMVYLQKENIIDESGMPKERFSAEFPKEGPSILRIQQVVRGDSAAYFCASSPVKPSYEQYFGPGTRLTVT.

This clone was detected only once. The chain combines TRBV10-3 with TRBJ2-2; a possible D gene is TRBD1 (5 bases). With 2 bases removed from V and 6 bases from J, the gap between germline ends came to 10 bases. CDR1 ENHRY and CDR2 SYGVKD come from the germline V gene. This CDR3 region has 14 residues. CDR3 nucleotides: TGTGCCATCAGTGAGGGGGCCGTGGCCGGGGAGCTGTTTTTT. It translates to CAISEGAVAGELFF.

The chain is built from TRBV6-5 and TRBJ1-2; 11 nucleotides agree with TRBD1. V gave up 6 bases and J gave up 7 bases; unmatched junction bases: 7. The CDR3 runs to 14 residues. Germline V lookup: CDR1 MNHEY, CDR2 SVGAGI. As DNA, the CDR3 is TGTGCCAGCAGGCGGACAGGGGGCGCGGGTGGCTACACCTTC. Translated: CASRRTGGAGGYTF.

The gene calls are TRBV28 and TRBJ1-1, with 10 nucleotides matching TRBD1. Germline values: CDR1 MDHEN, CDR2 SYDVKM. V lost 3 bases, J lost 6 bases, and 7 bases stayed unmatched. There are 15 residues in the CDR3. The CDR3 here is CASSFGDRGFAEAFF. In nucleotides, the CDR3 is TGTGCCAGCAGTTTCGGGGACAGGGGATTTGCTGAAGCTTTCTTT.

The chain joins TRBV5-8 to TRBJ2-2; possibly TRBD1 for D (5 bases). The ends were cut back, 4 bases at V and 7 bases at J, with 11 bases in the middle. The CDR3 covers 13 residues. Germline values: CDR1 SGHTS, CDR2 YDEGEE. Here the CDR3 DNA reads TGTGCCAGCAGCCTCAGGGTGAGCGGGGAGCTGTTTTTT. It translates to CASSLRVSGELFF.

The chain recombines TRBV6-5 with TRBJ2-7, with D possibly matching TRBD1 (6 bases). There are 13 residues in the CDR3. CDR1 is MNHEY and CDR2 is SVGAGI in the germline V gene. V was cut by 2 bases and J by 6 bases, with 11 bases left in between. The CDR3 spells CASSYPLGGEQYF. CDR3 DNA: TGTGCCAGCAGTTACCCCCTAGGGGGCGAGCAGTACTTC.

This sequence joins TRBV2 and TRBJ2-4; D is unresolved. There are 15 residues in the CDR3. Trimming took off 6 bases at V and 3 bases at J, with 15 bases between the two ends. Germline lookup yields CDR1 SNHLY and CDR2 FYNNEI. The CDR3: CASRPPLWDKNIQYF. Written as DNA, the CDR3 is TGTGCCAGCAGACCCCCCCTGTGGGACAAAAACATTCAGTACTTC.

The CDR3 DNA reads as TGTGCCAGCAACTTCATCAGGGGGCTTAATCAGCCCCAGCATTTT. It encodes CASNFIRGLNQPQHF. The chain has TRBV2 and TRBJ1-5; 8 bases line up with TRBD1. Germline loops: CDR1 SNHLY, CDR2 FYNNEI. After removal of 7 bases from V and 4 bases from J, the junction contained 9 bases not matched to a gene. The CDR3 is made up of 15 amino acids.

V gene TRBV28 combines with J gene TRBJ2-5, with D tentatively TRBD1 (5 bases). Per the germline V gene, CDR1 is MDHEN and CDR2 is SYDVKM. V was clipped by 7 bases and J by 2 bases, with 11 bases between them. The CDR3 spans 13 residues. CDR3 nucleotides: TGTGCCAGCAAGACAGAGCCTCAAGAGACCCAGTACTTC. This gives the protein CASKTEPQETQYF. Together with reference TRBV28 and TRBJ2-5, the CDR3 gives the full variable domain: DVKVTQSSRYLVKRTGEKVFLECVQDMDHENMFWYRQDPGLGLRLIYFSYDVKMKEKGDIPEGYSVSREKKERFSLILESASTNQTSMYLCASKTEPQETQYFGPGTRLLVL.

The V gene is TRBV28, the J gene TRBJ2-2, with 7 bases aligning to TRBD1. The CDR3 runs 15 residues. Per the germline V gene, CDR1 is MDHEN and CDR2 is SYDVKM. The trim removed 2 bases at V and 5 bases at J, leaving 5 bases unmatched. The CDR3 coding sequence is TGTGCCAGCAGTTTAACAGGGGCGCTGACCGGGGAGCTGTTTTTT. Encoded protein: CASSLTGALTGELFF.

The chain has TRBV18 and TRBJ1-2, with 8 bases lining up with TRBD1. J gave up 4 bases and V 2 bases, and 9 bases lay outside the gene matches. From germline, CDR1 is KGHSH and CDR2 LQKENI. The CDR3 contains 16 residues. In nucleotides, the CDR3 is TGTGCCAGCTCACCAGATTTGGGACAGGACGGCTATGGCTACACCTTC. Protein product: CASSPDLGQDGYGYTF.

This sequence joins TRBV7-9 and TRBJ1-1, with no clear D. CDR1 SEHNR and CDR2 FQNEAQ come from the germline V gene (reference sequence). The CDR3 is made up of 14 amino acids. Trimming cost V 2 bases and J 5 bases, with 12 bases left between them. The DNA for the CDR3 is TGTGCCAGCAGCTTACTCTCACTGGGGACTGAAGCTTTCTTT. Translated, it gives CASSLLSLGTEAFF.

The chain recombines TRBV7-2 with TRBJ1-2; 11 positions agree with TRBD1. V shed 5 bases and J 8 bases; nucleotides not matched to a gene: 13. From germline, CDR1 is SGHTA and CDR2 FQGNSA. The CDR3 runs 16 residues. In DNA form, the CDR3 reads TGTGCCAGCAGCATCGACGTCGGACAGGGGGCGGGAGGCTACACCTTC. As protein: CASSIDVGQGAGGYTF.

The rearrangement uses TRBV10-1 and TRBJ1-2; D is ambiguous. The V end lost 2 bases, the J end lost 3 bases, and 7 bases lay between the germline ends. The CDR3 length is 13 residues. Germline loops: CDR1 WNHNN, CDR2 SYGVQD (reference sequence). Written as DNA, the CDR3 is TGCGCCAGCAGTGAGGGGCTGGACTATGGCTACACCTTC. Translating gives CASSEGLDYGYTF.

CDR3 amino acids: CASSVGGLAVEQFF. DNA of the CDR3: TGTGCCAGCAGCGTAGGGGGACTAGCTGTTGAGCAGTTCTTC. The rearrangement links TRBV9 to TRBJ2-1, with 9 bases that match TRBD2. Trimming took 0 bases from V and 9 from J; bases not matched to a gene: 4. The germline CDR1 and CDR2 sequences are SGDLS and YYNGEE. The CDR3 loop spans 14 amino acids.

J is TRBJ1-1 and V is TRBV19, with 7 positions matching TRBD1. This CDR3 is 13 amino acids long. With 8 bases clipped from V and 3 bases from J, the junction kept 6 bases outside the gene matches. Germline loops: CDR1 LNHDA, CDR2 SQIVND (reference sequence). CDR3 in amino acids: CASGYRGYTEAFF. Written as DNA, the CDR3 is TGTGCCAGTGGCTACAGGGGCTACACTGAAGCTTTCTTT.

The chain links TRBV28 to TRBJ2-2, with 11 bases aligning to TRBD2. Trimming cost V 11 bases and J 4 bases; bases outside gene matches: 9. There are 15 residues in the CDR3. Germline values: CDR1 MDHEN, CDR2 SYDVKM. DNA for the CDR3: TGTGCCGGTAGCGGGAGGGGGTCTGGCACCGGGGAGCTGTTTTTT. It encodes CAGSGRGSGTGELFF.

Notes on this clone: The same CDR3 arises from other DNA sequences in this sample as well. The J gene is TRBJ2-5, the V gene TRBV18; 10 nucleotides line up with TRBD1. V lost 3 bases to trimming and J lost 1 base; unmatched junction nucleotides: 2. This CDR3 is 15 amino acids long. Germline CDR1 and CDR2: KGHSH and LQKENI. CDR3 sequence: CASSPRTGGQETQYF. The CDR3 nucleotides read TGTGCCAGCTCACCGCGGACAGGGGGCCAAGAGACCCAGTACTTC.

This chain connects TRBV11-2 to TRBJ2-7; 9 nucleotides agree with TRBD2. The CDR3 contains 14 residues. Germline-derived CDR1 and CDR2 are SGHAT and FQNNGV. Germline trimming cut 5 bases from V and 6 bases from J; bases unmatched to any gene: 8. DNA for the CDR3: TGTGCCAGCAGCCGGCTAGCGGGGTACGGCGAGCAGTACTTC. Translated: CASSRLAGYGEQYF.

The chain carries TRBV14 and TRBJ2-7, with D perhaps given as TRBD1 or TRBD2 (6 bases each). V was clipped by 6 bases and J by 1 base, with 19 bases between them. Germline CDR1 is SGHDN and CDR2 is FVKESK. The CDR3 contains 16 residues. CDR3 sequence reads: CASSPIAPGASYEQYF. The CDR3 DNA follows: TGTGCCAGCAGTCCGATCGCGCCGGGGGCGTCCTACGAGCAGTACTTC.

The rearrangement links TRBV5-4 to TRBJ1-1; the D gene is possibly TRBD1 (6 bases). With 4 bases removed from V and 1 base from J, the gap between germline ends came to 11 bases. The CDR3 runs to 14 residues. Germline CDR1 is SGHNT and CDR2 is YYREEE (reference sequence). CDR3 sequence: CASSQIQGNTEAFF. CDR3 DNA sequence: TGTGCCAGCAGCCAAATACAGGGGAACACTGAAGCTTTCTTT.

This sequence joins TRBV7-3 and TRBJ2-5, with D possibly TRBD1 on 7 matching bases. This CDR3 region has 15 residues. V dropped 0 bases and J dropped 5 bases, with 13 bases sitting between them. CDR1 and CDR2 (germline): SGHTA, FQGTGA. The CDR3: CASSLTGGGGETQYF. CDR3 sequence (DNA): TGTGCCAGCAGCTTAACTGGTGGAGGGGGCGAGACCCAGTACTTC.

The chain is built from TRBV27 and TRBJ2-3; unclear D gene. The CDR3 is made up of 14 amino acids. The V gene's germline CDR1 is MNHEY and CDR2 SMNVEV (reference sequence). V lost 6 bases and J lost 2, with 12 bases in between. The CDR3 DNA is TGTGCCAGCAGCAGATTTCCCAACACAGATACGCAGTATTTT. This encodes CASSRFPNTDTQYF.

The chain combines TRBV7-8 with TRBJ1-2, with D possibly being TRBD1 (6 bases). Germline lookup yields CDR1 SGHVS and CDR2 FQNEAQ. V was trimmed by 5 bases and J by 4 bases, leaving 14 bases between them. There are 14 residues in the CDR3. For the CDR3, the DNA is TGTGCCAGCAGCCCAAGAAGGGGGTCCTATGGCTACACCTTC. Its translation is CASSPRRGSYGYTF.

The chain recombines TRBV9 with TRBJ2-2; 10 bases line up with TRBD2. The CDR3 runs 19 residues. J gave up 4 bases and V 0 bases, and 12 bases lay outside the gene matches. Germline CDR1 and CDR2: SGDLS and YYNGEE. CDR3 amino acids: CASSVVTSGALRRTGELFF. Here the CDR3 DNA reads TGTGCCAGCAGCGTAGTTACTAGCGGGGCACTACGTCGCACCGGGGAGCTGTTTTTT.

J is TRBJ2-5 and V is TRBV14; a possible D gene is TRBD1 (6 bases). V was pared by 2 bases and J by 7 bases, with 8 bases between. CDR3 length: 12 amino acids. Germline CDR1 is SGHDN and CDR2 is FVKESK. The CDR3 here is CASSQRGWTQYF. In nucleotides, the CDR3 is TGTGCCAGCAGCCAAAGGGGGTGGACCCAGTACTTC. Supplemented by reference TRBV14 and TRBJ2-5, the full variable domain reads EAGVTQFPSHSVIEKGQTVTLRCDPISGHDNLYWYRRVMGKEIKFLLHFVKESKQDESGMPNNRFLAERTGGTYSTLKVQPAELEDSGVYFCASSQRGWTQYFGPGTRLLVL.

CDR3 sequence reads: CAWSGRFYEQYF. Written as DNA, the CDR3 is TGTGCCTGGAGCGGGAGGTTTTACGAGCAGTACTTC. This chain joins TRBV30 and TRBJ2-7, with 7 bases that match TRBD2. Germline loops: CDR1 GTSNPN, CDR2 SVGIG (reference sequence). The CDR3 is made up of 12 amino acids. The ends lost 3 bases at V and 4 bases at J; junction bases unmatched: 3.

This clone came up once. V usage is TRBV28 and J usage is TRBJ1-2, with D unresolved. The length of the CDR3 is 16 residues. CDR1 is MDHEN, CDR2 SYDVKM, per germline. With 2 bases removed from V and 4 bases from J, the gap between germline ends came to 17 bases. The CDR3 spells CASSLHSQVGRYGYTF. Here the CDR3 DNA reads TGTGCCAGCAGTTTACATTCCCAGGTTGGGCGCTATGGCTACACCTTC.

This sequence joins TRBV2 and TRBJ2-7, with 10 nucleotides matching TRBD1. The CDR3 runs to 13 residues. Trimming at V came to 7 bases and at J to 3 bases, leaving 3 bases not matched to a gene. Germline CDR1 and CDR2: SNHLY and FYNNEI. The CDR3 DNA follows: TGTGCCAGCAAACGGGACAGGGGCTACGAGCAGTACTTC. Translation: CASKRDRGYEQYF.